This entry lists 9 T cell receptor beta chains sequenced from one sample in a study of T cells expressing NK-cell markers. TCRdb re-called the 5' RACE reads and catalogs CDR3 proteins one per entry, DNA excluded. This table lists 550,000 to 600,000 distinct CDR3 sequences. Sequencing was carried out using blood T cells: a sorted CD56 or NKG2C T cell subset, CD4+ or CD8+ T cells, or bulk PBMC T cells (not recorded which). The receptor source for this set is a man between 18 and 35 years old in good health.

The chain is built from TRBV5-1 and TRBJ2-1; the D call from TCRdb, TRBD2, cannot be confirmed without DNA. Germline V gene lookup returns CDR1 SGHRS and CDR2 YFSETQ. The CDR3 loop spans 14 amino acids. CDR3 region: CASSLSPSINEQFF.

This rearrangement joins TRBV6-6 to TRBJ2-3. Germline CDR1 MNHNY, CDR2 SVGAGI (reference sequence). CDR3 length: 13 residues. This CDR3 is CASSLIDGDTQYF.

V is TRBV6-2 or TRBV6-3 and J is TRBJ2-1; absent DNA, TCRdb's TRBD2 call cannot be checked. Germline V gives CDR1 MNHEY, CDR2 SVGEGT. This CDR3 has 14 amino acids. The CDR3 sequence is CASSLPTPKGEQFF.

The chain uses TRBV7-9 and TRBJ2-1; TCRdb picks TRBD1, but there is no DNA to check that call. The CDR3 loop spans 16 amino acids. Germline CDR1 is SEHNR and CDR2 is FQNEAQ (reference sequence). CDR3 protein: CASSSLRTGPRWEQFF.

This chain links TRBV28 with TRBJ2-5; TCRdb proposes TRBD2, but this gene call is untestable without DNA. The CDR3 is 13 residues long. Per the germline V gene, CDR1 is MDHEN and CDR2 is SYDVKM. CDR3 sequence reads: CASRVPGMETQYF.

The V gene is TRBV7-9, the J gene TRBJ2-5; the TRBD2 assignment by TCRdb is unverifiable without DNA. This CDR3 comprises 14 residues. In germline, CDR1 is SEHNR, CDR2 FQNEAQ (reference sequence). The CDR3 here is CASSVGALTETQYF.

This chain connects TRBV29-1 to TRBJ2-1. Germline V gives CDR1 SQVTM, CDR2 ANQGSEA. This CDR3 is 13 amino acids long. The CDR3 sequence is CSVADRIYNEQFF.

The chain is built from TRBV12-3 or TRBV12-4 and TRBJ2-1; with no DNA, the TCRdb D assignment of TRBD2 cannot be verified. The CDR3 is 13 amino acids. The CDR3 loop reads CASLLAGVPEQFF.

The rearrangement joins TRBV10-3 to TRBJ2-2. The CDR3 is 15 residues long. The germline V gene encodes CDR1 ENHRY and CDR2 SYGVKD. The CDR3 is CAISEANANTGELFF.